One sample yielded the 2 T cell receptor beta chains listed below, sequenced in a study of OX40 agonist ivuxolimab in advanced cancers. The library was prepared using the immunoSEQ multiplex PCR assay. Drawn from immuneACCESS, this table holds only the in-frame rearrangements with V and J called that TCRdb kept. Clones are partly lost; checked studies trace under half to an unresolved V gene and leave the rest unexplained. This sample lists about 46,000 clones; 89% were detected once. The ten largest account for 12% of the sample. Sample: CD4+ or CD8+ T cells sorted from blood, taken in a trial of the OX40 agonist ivuxolimab. The source of these receptors is an adult with an advanced solid tumor such as melanoma, head and neck, liver or kidney cancer.

The rearrangement joins TRBV7-9 to TRBJ2-1, with TRBD2 as a possible D gene (6 bases). The CDR3 is 15 residues long. From germline, CDR1 is SEHNR and CDR2 FQNEAQ (reference sequence). Trimming removed 8 bases from V and 3 bases from J, with 17 bases in between. The chain's CDR3 is CASQPGSHLYNEQFF. CDR3 coding DNA: TGTGCCAGCCAACCCGGGAGCCACCTCTACAATGAGCAGTTCTTC.

The rearrangement uses TRBV10-3 and TRBJ2-7; TRBD1 might be the D (5 bases). V was cut by 10 bases and J by 0 bases, with 13 bases left in between. CDR1 and CDR2 from the germline V gene are ENHRY and SYGVKD. CDR3 length equals 13 residues. The DNA for the CDR3 is TGTGCCACCTTGGATGACAGCTCCTACGAGCAGTACTTC. Protein product: CATLDDSSYEQYF.